This T cell receptor (beta chain) stems from a study of cytomegalovirus exposure and HLA in healthy donors. Primers for the PCR totalled 60 Vbeta and 13 Jbeta. Sequencing used immunoSEQ multiplex PCR; TCRdb keeps in-frame clones, though not all of them. The sample totals 150,000 to 200,000 clones. Germline V CDR1 and CDR2: MNHNS, SASEGT. J lost 4 bases, V lost 6 bases, and 2 bases had no gene match. The CDR3 runs 13 residues. Sample: PBMCs. The chain combines TRBV6-1 with TRBJ1-2, with 10 bases aligning to TRBD1. The clonotype was recovered from a man aged 25 to 45 in good health and CMV-seronegative. The CDR3 spells CASRRQGAYGYTF. The CDR3 DNA reads as TGTGCCAGCAGAAGACAGGGGGCCTATGGCTACACCTTC.